This TCR beta chain was found in a study of blood T cell repertoires in COVID-19. Study-wide background: Samples taken during acute and convalescent COVID-19 were collected in the United States, Italy and Spain. In each case, the material was cDNA or gDNA derived from T cells, B-cell-depleted T cells, or PBMCs.

The CDR3 totals 12 residues. The germline V gene encodes CDR1 MNHEY and CDR2 SVGEGT. The V end lost 5 bases, the J end lost 7 bases, and 11 bases lay between the germline ends. Profiling relied on immunoSEQ multiplex PCR, and the TCRdb table lists in-frame clones only, not all of them. The sample shows about 95,000 clones, about four fifths of them seen only once. Input material: peripheral blood. The clonotype comes from a man older than 75 with COVID-19, enrolled during active disease. The chain links TRBV6-2 or TRBV6-3 to TRBJ1-2; possible D gene TRBD1, 6 bases. CDR3 DNA sequence: TGTGCCAGCAGTACAGGGTTGGTTGGCTACACCTTC. Translating gives CASSTGLVGYTF.